This T cell receptor (beta chain) was captured in a study of OX40 agonist ivuxolimab in advanced cancers. Study context: Patients with prior anti-PD-1, anti-PD-L1 or anti-CTLA-4 therapy were eligible; roughly 40% had some. The study's findings and limits: Normalized T-cell clonal expansion was also low in some nonresponders.

V was clipped by 5 bases and J by 0 bases, with 10 bases between them. The CDR3 loop spans 14 amino acids. Germline lookup yields CDR1 LNHNV and CDR2 YYDKDF (reference sequence). In regard to this clone: Antigen unknown.

Clones were read by immunoSEQ multiplex PCR, and TCRdb kept only the in-frame ones, dropping some. The table lists nearly 65,000 clones, over 80% of them singletons. The cohort excluded patients with autoimmune disease history or systemic immunosuppression. Blood was sampled at baseline, cycle 4 day 1, and cycle 7 day 1. The rearrangement links TRBV15 to TRBJ1-1; D is undetermined. The source was CD4+ or CD8+ T cells sorted from blood, collected in a trial of the OX40 agonist ivuxolimab. The receptor's source is an adult with an advanced solid tumor such as melanoma, head and neck, liver or kidney cancer. This chain's CDR3 is CATSPLYMNTEAFF. CDR3 in DNA: TGTGCCACCAGCCCGCTTTATATGAACACTGAAGCTTTCTTT.